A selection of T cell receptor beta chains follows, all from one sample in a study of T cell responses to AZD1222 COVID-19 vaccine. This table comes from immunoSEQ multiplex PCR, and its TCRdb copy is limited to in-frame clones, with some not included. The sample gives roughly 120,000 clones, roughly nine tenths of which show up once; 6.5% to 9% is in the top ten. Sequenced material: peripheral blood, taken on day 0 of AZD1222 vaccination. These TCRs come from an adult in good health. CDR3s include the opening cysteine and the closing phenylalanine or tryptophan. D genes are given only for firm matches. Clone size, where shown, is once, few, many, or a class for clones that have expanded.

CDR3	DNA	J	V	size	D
CASSLSGNGNTIYF	TGTGCCAGCAGTTTATCAGGAAATGGAAACACCATATATTTT	TRBJ1-3	TRBV27	.	.
CASSTSSGGGDTQYF	TGTGCCAGCAGTACTTCTAGCGGGGGAGGAGATACGCAGTATTTT	TRBJ2-3	TRBV28	.	TRBD2
CASSPGGAGANSNQPQHF	TGTGCCAGCAGCCCGGGGGGGGCAGGGGCGAACTCCAATCAGCCCCAGCATTTT	TRBJ1-5	TRBV7-9	.	.
CASSLAAVLNQPQHF	TGTGCCAGCAGCTTAGCAGCAGTACTCAATCAGCCCCAGCATTTT	TRBJ1-5	TRBV7-2	once	.
CASSFVGQGNNSPLHF	TGTGCCAGCAGTTTCGTCGGACAGGGAAATAATTCACCCCTCCACTTT	TRBJ1-6	TRBV28	.	TRBD1
CASSFKTGGYYNEQFF	TGTGCCAGCAGCTTCAAGACAGGGGGGTACTACAATGAGCAGTTCTTC	TRBJ2-1	TRBV7-6	.	TRBD1
CASSFGGPRQETQYF	TGTGCCAGCAGCTTCGGGGGGCCAAGGCAAGAGACCCAGTACTTC	TRBJ2-5	TRBV7-8	.	.
CSVDPSTDTQYF	TGCAGCGTTGATCCCAGCACAGATACGCAGTATTTT	TRBJ2-3	TRBV29-1	.	.
CASTPYDSGTEAFF	TGTGCCAGTACCCCATATGATTCAGGGACTGAAGCTTTCTTT	TRBJ1-1	TRBV19	.	.
CASSSSGRYIQYF	TGTGCCAGCAGTTCTAGCGGGAGGTACATTCAGTACTTC	TRBJ2-4	TRBV6-5	.	TRBD2
CASSQETFLDSSYNEQFF	TGTGCCAGCAGCCAAGAAACATTTCTAGATAGCTCCTACAATGAGCAGTTCTTC	TRBJ2-1	TRBV3-1/TRBV3-2	.	.
CASSPEEPYGYTF	TGTGCCAGTAGTCCCGAGGAACCCTATGGCTACACCTTC	TRBJ1-2	TRBV19	.	.
CAWTAGNTIYF	TGTGCCTGGACCGCTGGAAACACCATATATTTT	TRBJ1-3	TRBV30	.	.
CASSLNPGATGANVLTF	TGCGCCAGCAGCTTGAATCCGGGGGCGACTGGGGCCAACGTCCTGACTTTC	TRBJ2-6	TRBV5-1	.	.
CASSPKQGGEKLFF	TGTGCCAGCAGCCCAAAACAGGGGGGCGAAAAACTGTTTTTT	TRBJ1-4	TRBV7-2	.	TRBD1
CASSLVLGENEKLFF	TGTGCCAGCAGCTTAGTATTAGGGGAAAATGAAAAACTGTTTTTT	TRBJ1-4	TRBV7-9	.	.